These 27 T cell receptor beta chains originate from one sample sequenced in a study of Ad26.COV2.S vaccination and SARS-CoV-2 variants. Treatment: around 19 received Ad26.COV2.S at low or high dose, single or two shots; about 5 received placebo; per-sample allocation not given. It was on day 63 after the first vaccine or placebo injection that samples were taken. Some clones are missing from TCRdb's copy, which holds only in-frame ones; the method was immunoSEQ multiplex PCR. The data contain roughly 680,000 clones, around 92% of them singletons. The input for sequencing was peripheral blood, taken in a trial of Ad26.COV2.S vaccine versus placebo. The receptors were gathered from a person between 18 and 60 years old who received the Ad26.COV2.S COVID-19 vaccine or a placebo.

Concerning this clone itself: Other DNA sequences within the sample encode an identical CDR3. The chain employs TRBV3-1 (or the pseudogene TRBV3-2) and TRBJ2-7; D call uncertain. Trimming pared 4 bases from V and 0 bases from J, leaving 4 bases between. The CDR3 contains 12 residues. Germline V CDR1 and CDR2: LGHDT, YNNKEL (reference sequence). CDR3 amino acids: CASSRSSYEQYF. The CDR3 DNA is TGTGCCAGCAGCCGGAGCTCCTACGAGCAGTACTTC.

The CDR3 here is CASSPRGLSGYGYTF. CDR3 sequence (DNA): TGTGCCAGCAGTCCGCGGGGCTTATCAGGGTATGGCTACACCTTC. The V and J genes are TRBV27 and TRBJ1-2; D is perhaps TRBD1 (5 bases). V was pared by 5 bases and J by 5 bases, with 18 bases between. Germline-derived CDR1 and CDR2 are MNHEY and SMNVEV (reference sequence). The CDR3 loop spans 15 amino acids.

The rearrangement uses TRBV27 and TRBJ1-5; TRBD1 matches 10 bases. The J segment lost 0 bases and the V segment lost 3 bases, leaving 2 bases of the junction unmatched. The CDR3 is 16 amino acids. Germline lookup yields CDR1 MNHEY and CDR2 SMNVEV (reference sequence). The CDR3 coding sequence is TGTGCCAGCAGTTTGGGGACAGGGGATAGCAATCAGCCCCAGCATTTT. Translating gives CASSLGTGDSNQPQHF.

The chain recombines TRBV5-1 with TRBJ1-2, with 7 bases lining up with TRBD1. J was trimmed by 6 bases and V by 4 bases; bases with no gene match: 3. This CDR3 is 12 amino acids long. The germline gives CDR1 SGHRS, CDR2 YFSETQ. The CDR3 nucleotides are TGCGCCAGCAGCCTACAGGGGAATGGCTACACCTTC. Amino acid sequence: CASSLQGNGYTF. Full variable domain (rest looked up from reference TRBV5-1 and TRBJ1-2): KAGVTQTPRYLIKTRGQQVTLSCSPISGHRSVSWYQQTPGQGLQFLFEYFSETQRNKGNFPGRFSGRQFSNSRSEMNVSTLELGDSALYLCASSLQGNGYTFGSGTRLTVV.

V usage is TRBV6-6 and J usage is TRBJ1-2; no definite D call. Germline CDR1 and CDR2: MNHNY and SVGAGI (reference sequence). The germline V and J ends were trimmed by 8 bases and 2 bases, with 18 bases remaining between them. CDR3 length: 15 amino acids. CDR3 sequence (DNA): TGTGCCAGCCATCAAGCGGTGGGCAGAAACTATGGCTACACCTTC. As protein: CASHQAVGRNYGYTF.

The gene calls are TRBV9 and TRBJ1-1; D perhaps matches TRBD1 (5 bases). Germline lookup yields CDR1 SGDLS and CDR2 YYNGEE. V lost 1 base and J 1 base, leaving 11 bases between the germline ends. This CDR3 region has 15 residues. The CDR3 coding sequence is TGTGCCAGCAGCGTAACGGGGACTCCGAACACTGAAGCTTTCTTT. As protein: CASSVTGTPNTEAFF.

The CDR3 spells CASSIGTGGEAFF. In DNA form, the CDR3 reads TGTGCCAGTAGTATAGGCACGGGTGGTGAAGCTTTCTTT. J is TRBJ1-1 and V is TRBV19; D ambiguous. CDR1 and CDR2 (germline): LNHDA, SQIVND (reference sequence). The V gene lost 1 base and the J gene lost 7 bases, with 10 bases spanning the gap. CDR3 length: 13 amino acids.

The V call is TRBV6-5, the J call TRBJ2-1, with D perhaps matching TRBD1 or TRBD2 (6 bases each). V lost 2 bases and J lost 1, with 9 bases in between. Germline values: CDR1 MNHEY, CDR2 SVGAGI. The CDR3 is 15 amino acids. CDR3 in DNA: TGTGCCAGCAGTTACCCGGGGGCATCCTACAATGAGCAGTTCTTC. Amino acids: CASSYPGASYNEQFF.

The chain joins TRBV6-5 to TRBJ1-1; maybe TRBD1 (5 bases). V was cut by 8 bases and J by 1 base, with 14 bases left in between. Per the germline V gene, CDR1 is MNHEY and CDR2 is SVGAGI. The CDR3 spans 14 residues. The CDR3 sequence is CASGRGDSNTEAFF. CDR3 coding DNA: TGTGCCAGCGGGCGAGGGGACTCGAACACTGAAGCTTTCTTT.

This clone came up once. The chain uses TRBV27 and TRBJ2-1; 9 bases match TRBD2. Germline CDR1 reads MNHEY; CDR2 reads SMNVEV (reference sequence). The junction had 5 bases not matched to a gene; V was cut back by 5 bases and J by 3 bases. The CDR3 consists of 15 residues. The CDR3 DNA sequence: TGTGCCAGCAGTCCCCGGACTAGCGTCTACAATGAGCAGTTCTTC. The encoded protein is CASSPRTSVYNEQFF.

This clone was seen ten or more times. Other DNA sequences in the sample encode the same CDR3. For the CDR3, the DNA is TGTGCCAGCAGTCCGATAAATTCACCCCTCCACTTT. This sequence encodes CASSPINSPLHF. This chain connects TRBV27 to TRBJ1-6; D call uncertain. Germline assignment: CDR1 MNHEY and CDR2 SMNVEV (reference sequence). The CDR3 length is 12 residues. V was trimmed by 5 bases and J by 7 bases, leaving 6 bases between them.

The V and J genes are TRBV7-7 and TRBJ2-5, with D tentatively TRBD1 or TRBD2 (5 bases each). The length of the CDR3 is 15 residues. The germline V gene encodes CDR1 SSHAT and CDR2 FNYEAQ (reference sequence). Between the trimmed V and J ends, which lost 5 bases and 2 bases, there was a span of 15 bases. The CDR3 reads CASSPDLGDQETQYF. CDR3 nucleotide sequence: TGTGCCAGCAGCCCAGACCTGGGGGATCAAGAGACCCAGTACTTC.

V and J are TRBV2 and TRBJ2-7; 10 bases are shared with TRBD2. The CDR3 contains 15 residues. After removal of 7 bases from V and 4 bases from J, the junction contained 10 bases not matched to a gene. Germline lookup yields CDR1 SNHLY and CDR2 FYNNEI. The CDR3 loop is CASKGASGSLYEQYF. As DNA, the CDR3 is TGTGCCAGCAAGGGGGCTAGCGGGAGTTTGTACGAGCAGTACTTC.

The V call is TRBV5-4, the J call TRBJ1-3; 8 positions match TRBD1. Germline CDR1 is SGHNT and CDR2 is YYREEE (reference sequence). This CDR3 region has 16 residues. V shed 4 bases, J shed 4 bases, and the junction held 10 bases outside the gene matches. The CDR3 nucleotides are TGTGCCAGCAGCCGGACAGGGCTAAGCGTCGGAAACACCATATATTTT. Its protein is CASSRTGLSVGNTIYF. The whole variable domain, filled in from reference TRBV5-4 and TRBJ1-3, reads ETGVTQSPTHLIKTRGQQVTLRCSSQSGHNTVSWYQQALGQGPQFIFQYYREEENGRGNFPPRFSGLQFPNYSSELNVNALELDDSALYLCASSRTGLSVGNTIYFGEGSWLTVV.

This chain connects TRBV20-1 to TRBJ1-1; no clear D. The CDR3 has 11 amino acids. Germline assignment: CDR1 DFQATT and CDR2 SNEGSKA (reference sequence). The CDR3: CSAQEDTEAFF. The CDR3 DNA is TGCAGCGCCCAGGAGGACACTGAAGCTTTCTTT.

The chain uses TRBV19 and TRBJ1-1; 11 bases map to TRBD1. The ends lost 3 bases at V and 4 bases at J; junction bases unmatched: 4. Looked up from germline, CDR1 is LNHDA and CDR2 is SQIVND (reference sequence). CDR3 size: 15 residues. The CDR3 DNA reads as TGTGCCAGTAGTATCCAGGACAGGGGGCTCACTGAAGCTTTCTTT. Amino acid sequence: CASSIQDRGLTEAFF.

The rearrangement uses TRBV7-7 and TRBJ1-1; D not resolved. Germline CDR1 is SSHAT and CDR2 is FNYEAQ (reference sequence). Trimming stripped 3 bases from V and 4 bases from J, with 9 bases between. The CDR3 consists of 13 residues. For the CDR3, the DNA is TGTGCCAGCAGCTTGACGGAGGTCACTGAAGCTTTCTTT. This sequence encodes CASSLTEVTEAFF.

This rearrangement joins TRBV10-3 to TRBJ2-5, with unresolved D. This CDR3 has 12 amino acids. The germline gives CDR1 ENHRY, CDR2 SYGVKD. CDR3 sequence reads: CATGDFQETQYF. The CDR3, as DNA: TGTGCTACTGGAGACTTCCAAGAGACCCAGTACTTC.

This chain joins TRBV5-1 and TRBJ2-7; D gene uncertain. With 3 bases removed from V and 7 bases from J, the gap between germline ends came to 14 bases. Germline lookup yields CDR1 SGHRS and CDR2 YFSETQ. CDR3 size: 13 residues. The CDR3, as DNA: TGCGCCAGCAGCTCTCTGCAGCTGGGGGAGCAGTACTTC. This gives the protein CASSSLQLGEQYF.

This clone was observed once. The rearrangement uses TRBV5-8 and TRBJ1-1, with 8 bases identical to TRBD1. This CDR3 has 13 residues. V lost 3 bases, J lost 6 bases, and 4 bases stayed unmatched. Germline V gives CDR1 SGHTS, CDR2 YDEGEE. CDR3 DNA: TGTGCCAGCAGCTGGACAGGGAGAGCTGAAGCTTTCTTT. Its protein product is CASSWTGRAEAFF.

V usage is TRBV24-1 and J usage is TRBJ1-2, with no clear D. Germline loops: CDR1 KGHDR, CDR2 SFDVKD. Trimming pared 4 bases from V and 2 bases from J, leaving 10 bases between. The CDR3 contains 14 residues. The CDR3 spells CATSDPGRNYGYTF. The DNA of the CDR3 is TGTGCCACCAGTGACCCCGGACGGAACTATGGCTACACCTTC.

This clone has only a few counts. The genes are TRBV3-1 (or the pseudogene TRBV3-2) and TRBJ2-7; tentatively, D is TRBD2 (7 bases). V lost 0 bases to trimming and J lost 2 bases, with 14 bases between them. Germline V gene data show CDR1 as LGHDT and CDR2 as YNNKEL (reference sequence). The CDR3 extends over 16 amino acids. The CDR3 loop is CASSQEKGGATYEQYF. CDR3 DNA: TGTGCCAGCAGCCAAGAAAAGGGGGGGGCAACCTACGAGCAGTACTTC.

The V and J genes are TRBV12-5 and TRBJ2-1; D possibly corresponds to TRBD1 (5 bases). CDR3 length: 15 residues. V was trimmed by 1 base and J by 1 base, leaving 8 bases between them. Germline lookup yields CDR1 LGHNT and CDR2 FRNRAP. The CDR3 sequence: CASGLGAGSYNEQFF. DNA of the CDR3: TGTGCTAGTGGTTTGGGGGCAGGGTCCTACAATGAGCAGTTCTTC.

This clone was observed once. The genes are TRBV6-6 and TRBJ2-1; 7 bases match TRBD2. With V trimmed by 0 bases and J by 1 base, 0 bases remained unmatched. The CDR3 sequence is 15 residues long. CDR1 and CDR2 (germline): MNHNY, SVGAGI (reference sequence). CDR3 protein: CASSYSSGSYNEQFF. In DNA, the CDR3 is TGTGCCAGCAGTTACTCTAGCGGGTCCTACAATGAGCAGTTCTTC.

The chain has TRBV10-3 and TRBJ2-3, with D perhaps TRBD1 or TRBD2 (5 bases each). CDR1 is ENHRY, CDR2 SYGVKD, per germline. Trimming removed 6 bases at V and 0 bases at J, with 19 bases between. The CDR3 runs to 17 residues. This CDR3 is CAISGTRGNPSTDTQYF. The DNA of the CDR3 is TGTGCCATCAGCGGGACCAGAGGGAACCCTAGCACAGATACGCAGTATTTT.

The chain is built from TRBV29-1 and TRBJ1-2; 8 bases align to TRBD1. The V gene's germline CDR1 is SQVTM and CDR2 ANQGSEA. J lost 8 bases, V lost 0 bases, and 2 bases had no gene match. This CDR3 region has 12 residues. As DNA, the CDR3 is TGCAGCGTTGAAGAGGGACAGGAGGGCTACACCTTC. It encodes CSVEEGQEGYTF.

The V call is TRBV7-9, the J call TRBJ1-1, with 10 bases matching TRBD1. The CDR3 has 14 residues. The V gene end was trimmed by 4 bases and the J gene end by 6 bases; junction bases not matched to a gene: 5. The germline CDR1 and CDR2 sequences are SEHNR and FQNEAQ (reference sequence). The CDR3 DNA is TGTGCCAGCAGCTCGGACAGGGGGTCGGCTGAAGCTTTCTTT. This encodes CASSSDRGSAEAFF. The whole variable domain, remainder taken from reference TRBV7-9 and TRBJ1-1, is DTGVSQNPRHKITKRGQNVTFRCDPISEHNRLYWYRQTLGQGPEFLTYFQNEAQLEKSRLLSDRFSAERPKGSFSTLEIQRTEQGDSAMYLCASSSDRGSAEAFFGQGTRLTVV.